This T cell receptor (beta chain) was recorded in a study of blood T cell repertoires in COVID-19 (dated by TCRdb to 2019 to 2021). For the study in its entirety: Samples covering the acute and convalescent phases of COVID-19 were provided by collaborators in the United States, Italy and Spain. The material from the prospective study consisted of cDNA or gDNA derived from T cells, B-cell-depleted T cells, or PBMCs. Deeply sampled blood TCRbeta repertoires from subjects exposed to, actively infected with, or recovered from COVID-19 were included in the dataset. A freely available public database, intended as a resource for researchers studying the immune response to SARS-CoV-2, is where the repertoires were released. Samples were obtained from the ongoing ImmuneRACE study (first 160 participants) and from over 1,000 subjects provided by 6 global collaborators. Nearly every sample came with metadata listing a de-identified subject ID, COVID-19 status, age in years and sex. Where available, HLA class I and class II types were taken from metadata supplied by the sample provider and were not determined by assay-based typing.

Note on this clone: The target of this receptor is not known. Base qualities are missing; no much larger clone stands one base away.

Another Seattle source contributed samples from volunteer blood donors who had recovered from COVID-19. Collaborating institutions collected whole blood in K2EDTA tubes following their own protocols. For TCRbeta analysis, collaborators shipped samples in one of three forms: frozen whole blood, isolated PBMCs, or DNA extracted from either of those sample types. TCRbeta CDR3 regions were amplified from genomic DNA by means of the immunoSEQ Assay, a bias-controlled multiplex PCR. The authors processed their data as follows. Nucleated cell counts per sample were estimated from amplification of reference gene primers within the assay. To quantify the absolute abundance of each unique TCRbeta CDR3 rearrangement, sequence reads were collapsed and filtered. Productive Simpson clonality was computed per sample as the square root of Simpson's diversity index over productive rearrangements. The immuneACCESS repertoire file appears here via TCRdb, limited to in-frame rearrangements. These files lack a portion of the clones; in checked studies, under half of the deficit traces to unresolved V genes, and the cause of the others is not known. V and J calls and clone size are copied from that table; D and trimming were computed from the DNA. This sample lists roughly 150,000 clones; around 73% were detected once. The biggest ten clones account for approximately 11% of the sample.

Points the paper makes about the study in general: The quantity of clinical and demographic metadata differed by source and by participant and was supplied without curation.

Germline trimming amounts to 7 bases on V and 1 base on J, with 14 as the count of junction bases outside the gene matches. The CDR1 and CDR2 encoded by the germline V gene are SGHRS and YFSETQ. CDR3 length: 17 amino acids, cysteine to phenylalanine. Left in the record is the CDR3 DNA by itself, 51 bases read in frame from the first base. The TCR was taken from a man aged 60 to 75 who had recovered from COVID-19. The V gene is TRBV5-1 and the J gene is TRBJ2-3, with 8 bases aligning to TRBD2. The material sequenced was peripheral blood. For the CDR3, the sequence is CASGMGGGTVGTDTQYF. The DNA sequence is given as TGCGCCAGCGGGATGGGCGGGGGGACCGTCGGCACAGATACGCAGTATTTT.